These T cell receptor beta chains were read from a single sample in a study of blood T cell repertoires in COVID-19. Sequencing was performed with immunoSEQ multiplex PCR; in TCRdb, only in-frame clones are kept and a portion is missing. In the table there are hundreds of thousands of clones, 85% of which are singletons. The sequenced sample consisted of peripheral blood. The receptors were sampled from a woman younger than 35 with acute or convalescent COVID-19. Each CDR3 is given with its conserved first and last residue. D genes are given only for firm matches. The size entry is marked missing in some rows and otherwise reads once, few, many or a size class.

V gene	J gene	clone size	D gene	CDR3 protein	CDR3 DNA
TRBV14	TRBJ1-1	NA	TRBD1	CASSPTGGTEAFF	TGTGCCAGCAGCCCCACAGGGGGCACTGAAGCTTTCTTT
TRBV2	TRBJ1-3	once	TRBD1	CASSAIYRDRGGNTIYF	TGTGCCAGCAGTGCGATATACCGGGACAGGGGAGGAAACACCATATATTTT
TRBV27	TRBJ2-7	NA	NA	CASSSTGWEQYF	TGTGCCAGCAGTTCGACAGGTTGGGAGCAGTACTTC
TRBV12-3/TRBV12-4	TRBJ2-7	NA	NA	CASSSPQGREQYF	TGTGCCAGCAGTTCGCCACAGGGGAGGGAGCAGTACTTC
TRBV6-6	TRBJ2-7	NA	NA	CASARQVSYEQYF	TGTGCCAGCGCTCGACAGGTATCCTACGAGCAGTACTTC
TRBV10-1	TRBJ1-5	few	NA	CASSAQGDQPQHF	TGCGCCAGCAGTGCACAGGGAGATCAGCCCCAGCATTTT
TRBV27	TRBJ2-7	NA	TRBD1	CASSSLTGGNGEQYF	TGTGCCAGCAGTTCCCTGACAGGGGGCAATGGCGAGCAGTACTTC
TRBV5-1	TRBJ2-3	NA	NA	CASSLGEGGRTDTQYF	TGCGCCAGCAGCTTGGGAGAGGGTGGGCGCACAGATACGCAGTATTTT
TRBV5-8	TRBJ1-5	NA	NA	CASSLTGYQPQHF	TGTGCCAGCAGCTTGACAGGGTATCAGCCCCAGCATTTT
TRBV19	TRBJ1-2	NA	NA	CASSIPGNYGYTF	TGTGCCAGTAGTATCCCAGGGAACTATGGCTACACCTTC
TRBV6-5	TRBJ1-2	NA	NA	CASSYSAGGSYGYTF	TGTGCCAGCAGTTACTCAGCCGGGGGGAGCTATGGCTACACCTTC
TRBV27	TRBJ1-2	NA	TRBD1	CASSLGQGYRDYTF	TGTGCCAGCAGTTTGGGACAGGGATATAGGGACTACACCTTC
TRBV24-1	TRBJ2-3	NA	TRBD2	CATSELAGGPGDTQYF	TGTGCCACCAGTGAGCTAGCGGGAGGGCCGGGAGATACGCAGTATTTT
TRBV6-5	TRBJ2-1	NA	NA	CASSQGYDEQFF	TGTGCCAGCAGTCAGGGATACGATGAGCAGTTCTTC
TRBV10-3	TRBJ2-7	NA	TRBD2	CAIGGEPEQYF	TGTGCCATCGGGGGGGAGCCCGAGCAGTACTTC
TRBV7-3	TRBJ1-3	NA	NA	CASSLSSSSGNTIYF	TGTGCCAGCAGCTTATCGTCGAGCTCTGGAAACACCATATATTTT
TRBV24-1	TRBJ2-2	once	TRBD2	CATSLSSGTGELFF	TGTGCCACCAGTTTGTCTAGCGGGACCGGGGAGCTGTTTTTT
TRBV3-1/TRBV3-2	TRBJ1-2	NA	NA	CASSREREGGYTF	TGTGCCAGCAGCCGGGAGAGGGAAGGAGGCTACACCTTC
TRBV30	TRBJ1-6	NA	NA	CAWQDNSPLHF	TGTGCCTGGCAGGATAATTCACCCCTCCACTTT
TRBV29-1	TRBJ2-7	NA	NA	CSVGAVGDLAYEQYF	TGCAGCGTAGGAGCGGTGGGCGATTTAGCCTACGAGCAGTACTTC
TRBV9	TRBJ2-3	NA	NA	CASSVEVTSWGTDTQYF	TGTGCCAGCAGCGTAGAAGTAACTAGCTGGGGCACAGATACGCAGTATTTT
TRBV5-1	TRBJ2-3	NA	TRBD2	CASSLPAGATDTQYF	TGCGCCAGCAGCCTGCCCGCGGGAGCCACAGATACGCAGTATTTT
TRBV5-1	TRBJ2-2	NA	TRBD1	CASSLAPTGMAGELFF	TGCGCCAGCAGCTTGGCCCCGACAGGGATGGCCGGGGAGCTGTTTTTT
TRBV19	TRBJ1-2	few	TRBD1	CASSADRGYRATNYGYTF	TGTGCCAGTAGTGCGGACAGGGGGTATCGTGCAACTAACTATGGCTACACCTTC
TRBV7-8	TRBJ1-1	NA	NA	CASSSNPAVSEAFF	TGTGCCAGCAGCTCCAATCCCGCGGTCTCTGAAGCTTTCTTT
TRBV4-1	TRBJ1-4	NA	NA	CASSQDSVSAANEKLFF	TGCGCCAGCAGCCAAGATTCAGTCAGTGCAGCTAATGAAAAACTGTTTTTT
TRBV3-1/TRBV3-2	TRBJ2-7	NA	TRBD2	CASSQDSWRGLEGYEQYF	TGTGCCAGCAGCCAAGATAGCTGGAGGGGACTAGAAGGTTACGAGCAGTACTTC
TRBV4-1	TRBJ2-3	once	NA	CASSQHTDHTQYF	TGCGCCAGCAGCCAACATACTGATCATACGCAGTATTTT
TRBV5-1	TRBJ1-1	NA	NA	CASSLGQGYQAFF	TGCGCCAGCAGCTTGGGGCAGGGGTACCAAGCTTTCTTT
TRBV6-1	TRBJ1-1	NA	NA	CASSERGRNTEAFF	TGTGCCAGCAGTGAAAGAGGAAGGAACACTGAAGCTTTCTTT
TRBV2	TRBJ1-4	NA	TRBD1	CASRGPGQGGSNEKLFF	TGTGCCAGCCGAGGCCCGGGACAGGGGGGATCTAATGAAAAACTGTTTTTT
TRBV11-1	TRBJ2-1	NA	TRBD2	CASSASGRAVNEQFF	TGTGCCAGCAGCGCTAGCGGGAGGGCCGTGAATGAGCAGTTCTTC
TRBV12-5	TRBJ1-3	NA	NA	CASGLGLHGLNTIYF	TGTGCTAGTGGTCTGGGACTTCACGGTTTGAACACCATATATTTT
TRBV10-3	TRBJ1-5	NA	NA	CAISDSGGHQPQHF	TGTGCCATCAGTGACTCGGGGGGACATCAGCCCCAGCATTTT
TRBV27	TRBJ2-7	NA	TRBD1	CASSSTPGTVSSYEQYF	TGTGCCAGCAGTTCCACCCCCGGGACAGTCAGCTCCTACGAGCAGTACTTC
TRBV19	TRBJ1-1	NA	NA	CASSISQVLPMNTEAFF	TGTGCCAGTAGTATTTCCCAGGTCCTACCCATGAACACTGAAGCTTTCTTT
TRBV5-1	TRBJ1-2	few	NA	CASSPTKGNYGYTF	TGCGCCAGCAGCCCGACGAAGGGGAACTATGGCTACACCTTC
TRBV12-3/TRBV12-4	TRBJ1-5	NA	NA	CASSFSGQPQHF	TGTGCCAGCAGTTTTTCGGGTCAGCCCCAGCATTTT
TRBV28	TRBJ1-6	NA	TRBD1	CASSFGTGDLPLHF	TGTGCCAGCAGTTTCGGGACAGGGGATTTACCCCTCCACTTT
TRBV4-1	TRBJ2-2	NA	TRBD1	CASSPRQGGTGELFF	TGCGCCAGCAGCCCGAGACAGGGGGGCACCGGGGAGCTGTTTTTT
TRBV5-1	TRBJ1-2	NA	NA	CASSQEVDYGYTF	TGCGCCAGCAGCCAGGAGGTGGACTATGGCTACACCTTC
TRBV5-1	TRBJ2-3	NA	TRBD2	CASSPGGGGTDTQYF	TGCGCCAGCAGCCCCGGGGGGGGAGGCACAGATACGCAGTATTTT
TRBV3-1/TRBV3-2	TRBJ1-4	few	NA	CASGRGLENEKLFF	TGTGCCAGCGGACGGGGATTAGAGAATGAAAAACTGTTTTTT
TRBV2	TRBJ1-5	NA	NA	CASINGGGENQPQHF	TGTGCCAGCATTAACGGTGGGGGGGAAAATCAGCCCCAGCATTTT
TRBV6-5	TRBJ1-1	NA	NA	CASRWGGTEAFF	TGTGCCAGCAGGTGGGGGGGCACTGAAGCTTTCTTT
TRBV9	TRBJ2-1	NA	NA	CASSALRDEQFF	TGTGCCAGCAGCGCACTCAGGGATGAGCAGTTCTTC
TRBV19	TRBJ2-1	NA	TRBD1	CASTPVGGRDPGEQFF	TGTGCCAGTACCCCGGTAGGGGGCAGGGACCCAGGGGAGCAGTTCTTC
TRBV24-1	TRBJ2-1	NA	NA	CATSDLLDEQFF	TGTGCCACCAGTGATTTATTAGATGAGCAGTTCTTC
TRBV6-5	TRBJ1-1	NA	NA	CASTLDTLNTEAFF	TGTGCCAGCACCCTGGACACCTTAAACACTGAAGCTTTCTTT
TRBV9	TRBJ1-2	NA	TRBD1	CASSEGDSGYTF	TGTGCCAGCAGCGAGGGGGACAGCGGCTACACCTTC